What follows describes a single TCR beta chain. Sequencing was performed with immunoSEQ multiplex PCR; in TCRdb, only in-frame clones are kept and a portion is missing. The sample holds about 100,000 clones; approximately 80% are singletons and the top ten take under 15%. V dropped 5 bases and J dropped 0; count of bases not matched to a gene: 7. The CDR3 length is 16 residues. Germline-derived CDR1 and CDR2 are SGHTA and FQGTGA. This record belongs to a study of blood T cell repertoires in COVID-19. Sequencing was performed on peripheral blood. The V gene is TRBV7-3, the J gene TRBJ2-1; the match to TRBD2 covers 7 bases. The source of this sequence is a man aged 45-65 years with active or convalescent COVID-19. This CDR3 reads CASSPNSGGSYNEQFF. The DNA for the CDR3 is TGTGCCAGCAGCCCAAATTCGGGAGGCTCCTACAATGAGCAGTTCTTC.